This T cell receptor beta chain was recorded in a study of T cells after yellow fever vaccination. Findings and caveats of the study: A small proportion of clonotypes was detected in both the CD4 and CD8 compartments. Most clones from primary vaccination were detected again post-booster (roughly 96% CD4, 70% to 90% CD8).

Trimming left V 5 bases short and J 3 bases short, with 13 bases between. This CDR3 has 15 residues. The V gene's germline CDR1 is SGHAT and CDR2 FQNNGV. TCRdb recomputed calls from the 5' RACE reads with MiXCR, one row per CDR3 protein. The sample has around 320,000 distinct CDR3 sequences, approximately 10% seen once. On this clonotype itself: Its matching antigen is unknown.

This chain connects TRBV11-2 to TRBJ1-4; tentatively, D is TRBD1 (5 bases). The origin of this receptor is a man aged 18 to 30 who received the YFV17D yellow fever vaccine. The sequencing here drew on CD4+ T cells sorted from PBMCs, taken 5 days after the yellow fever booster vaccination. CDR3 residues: CASSPRGDPNEKLFF. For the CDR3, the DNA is TGTGCCAGCAGCCCCCGCGGGGACCCTAATGAAAAACTGTTTTTT.